Here is one T cell receptor (beta chain) with its context. Per the original data handling: Using reference gene primer amplification, nucleated cell counts were estimated. Produced via immunoSEQ multiplex PCR; TCRdb's table is partial and in-frame only. From that table come the V and J calls and clone size; the DNA was used to work out D and trimming. The table lists 90,000 to 100,000 clones, roughly 84% of them singletons. V was trimmed by 3 bases and J by 3 bases, leaving 8 bases between them. Germline V gene lookup returns CDR1 LGHDT and CDR2 YNNKEL (reference sequence). The CDR3 loop spans 13 amino acids. The data derive from a study of blood T cell repertoires in COVID-19. Across the whole study: Both acute and convalescent COVID-19 samples were obtained from the United States, Italy and Spain. PBMCs, B-cell-depleted T cells, or T cells provided the cDNA or gDNA that made up the material.

The J gene is TRBJ1-1, the V gene TRBV3-1 (or the pseudogene TRBV3-2); no firm D call. Source material: peripheral blood. This sequence was found in a man aged 65 to 85 with active or convalescent COVID-19. The CDR3 DNA reads TGTGCCAGCAGCCAGGGGAGGGACACTGAAGCTTTCTTT. Translated, it gives CASSQGRDTEAFF.